The 18 T cell receptor beta chains below were found in one sample sequenced in a study of cytomegalovirus exposure and HLA in healthy donors. The primer mix had 60 Vbeta and 13 Jbeta primers. Data came from immunoSEQ multiplex PCR; TCRdb stores just in-frame clones and leaves some out. The profile shows 45,000 to 70,000 clones, approximately 80% of them singletons. The specimen was PBMCs. The receptors come from a man over 45 in good health and CMV-seronegative.

The rearrangement links TRBV7-8 to TRBJ2-7, with 8 positions matching TRBD1. CDR1 and CDR2 from the germline V gene are SGHVS and FQNEAQ. CDR3 length: 14 residues. The J segment lost 4 bases and the V segment lost 5 bases, leaving 7 bases of the junction unmatched. For the CDR3, the DNA is TGTGCCAGCAGCCCTAACAGGGGGGCATACGAGCAGTACTTC. It codes for CASSPNRGAYEQYF.

The V gene is TRBV4-2, the J gene TRBJ1-1; TRBD1 aligns across 7 bases. V gave up 5 bases and J gave up 1 base; unmatched junction bases: 7. The CDR3 has 15 amino acids. Germline V gene lookup returns CDR1 LGHNA and CDR2 YNFKEQ. The CDR3 nucleotides are TGTGCCAGCAGCAGACCGGGACAGACGAACACTGAAGCTTTCTTT. The encoded protein is CASSRPGQTNTEAFF.

This clone was found a few times. The chain joins TRBV6-4 to TRBJ2-2; 7 bases align to TRBD1. Germline V gene lookup returns CDR1 MRHNA and CDR2 SNTAGT. V lost 6 bases and J lost 1; bases outside the gene matches: 5. The CDR3 runs 15 residues. CDR3 sequence: CASSPGQQNTGELFF. In DNA form, the CDR3 reads TGTGCCAGCAGCCCGGGACAGCAGAACACCGGGGAGCTGTTTTTT.

V gene TRBV28 combines with J gene TRBJ1-3, with 7 nucleotides matching TRBD1. The CDR3 spans 15 residues. Germline V gives CDR1 MDHEN, CDR2 SYDVKM. With 5 bases clipped from V and 4 bases from J, the junction kept 8 bases outside the gene matches. The CDR3 DNA reads TGTGCCAGCAGTCCAGGGACAGCCGTGGGAAACACCATATATTTT. This translates into CASSPGTAVGNTIYF. Based on the CDR3 plus reference TRBV28 and TRBJ1-3, the full variable domain is DVKVTQSSRYLVKRTGEKVFLECVQDMDHENMFWYRQDPGLGLRLIYFSYDVKMKEKGDIPEGYSVSREKKERFSLILESASTNQTSMYLCASSPGTAVGNTIYFGEGSWLTVV.

This chain links TRBV7-3 with TRBJ1-2; D unresolved. V gave up 5 bases and J gave up 3 bases, with 10 bases separating them. The CDR3 covers 13 residues. Germline CDR1 SGHTA, CDR2 FQGTGA. CDR3 nucleotide sequence: TGTGCCAGCAGCCTCCAGAGGGACTATGGCTACACCTTC. It codes for CASSLQRDYGYTF.

The V gene is TRBV4-3, the J gene TRBJ2-2; 8 bases match TRBD2. The germline V gene encodes CDR1 LGHNA and CDR2 YSLEER. Trimming at V came to 0 bases and at J to 5 bases, leaving 8 bases not matched to a gene. This CDR3 comprises 17 residues. The CDR3 nucleotides read TGCGCCAGCAGCCAAGATCACCCCGGGGGGGGAACCGGGGAGCTGTTTTTT. It specifies CASSQDHPGGGTGELFF.

The rearrangement uses TRBV6-6 and TRBJ2-5, with 7 bases fitting TRBD1. CDR3 length: 14 residues. The ends lost 2 bases at V and 1 base at J; junction bases unmatched: 1. The germline V gene encodes CDR1 MNHNY and CDR2 SVGAGI (reference sequence). The CDR3 protein is CASSYRDSQETQYF. In DNA, the CDR3 is TGTGCCAGCAGTTACCGGGACAGCCAAGAGACCCAGTACTTC.

The chain has TRBV4-3 and TRBJ2-1; 7 bases are shared with TRBD2. Per the germline V gene, CDR1 is LGHNA and CDR2 is YSLEER. The trim removed 3 bases at V and 0 bases at J, leaving 8 bases unmatched. This CDR3 comprises 17 residues. CDR3 in amino acids: CASSQEGRTSSYNEQFF. CDR3 DNA: TGCGCCAGCAGCCAGGAAGGTCGGACTAGCTCCTACAATGAGCAGTTCTTC.

CDR3 residues: CASSPTGLAGGLAYEQYF. CDR3 coding DNA: TGCGCCAGCAGCCCTACGGGACTAGCGGGGGGTTTGGCCTACGAGCAGTACTTC. V usage is TRBV4-1 and J usage is TRBJ2-7, with TRBD2 identical over 15 bases. CDR1 is MGHRA and CDR2 is YSYEKL in the germline V gene. The CDR3 contains 18 residues. Unmatched junction bases numbered 9, after V lost 4 bases and J lost 2 bases.

CDR3 sequence reads: CASSTRTGGSYEQYF. CDR3 coding DNA: TGTGCCAGCAGCACCAGGACAGGGGGGTCCTACGAGCAGTACTTC. This chain uses TRBV7-8 with TRBJ2-7; 10 bases fit TRBD1. The CDR3 extends over 15 amino acids. Germline V gene data show CDR1 as SGHVS and CDR2 as FQNEAQ. J lost 1 base, V lost 5 bases, and 5 bases had no gene match.

The V and J genes are TRBV28 and TRBJ2-5, with D unclear. In germline, CDR1 is MDHEN, CDR2 SYDVKM. This CDR3 is 11 amino acids long. V lost 3 bases to trimming and J lost 5 bases, with 4 bases between them. The CDR3 is CASSFRETQYF. Written as DNA, the CDR3 is TGTGCCAGCAGTTTCAGGGAGACCCAGTACTTC.

This chain connects TRBV6-5 to TRBJ1-2; 8 bases align to TRBD1. V lost 6 bases and J lost 7; bases outside the gene matches: 7. This CDR3 region has 13 residues. The germline CDR1 and CDR2 sequences are MNHEY and SVGAGI. For the CDR3, the DNA is TGTGCCAGCAGCCTCGACAGGGGCCTTGGCTACACCTTC. Translating it yields CASSLDRGLGYTF.

The chain carries TRBV7-2 and TRBJ2-5, with D possibly matching TRBD2 (7 bases). The CDR3 extends over 16 amino acids. The ends were cut back, 1 base at V and 1 base at J, with 13 bases in the middle. Germline loops: CDR1 SGHTA, CDR2 FQGNSA. DNA for the CDR3: TGTGCCAGCAGCTTAGTTGCGGGGGCCGCCCAAGAGACCCAGTACTTC. Translating gives CASSLVAGAAQETQYF.

The table lists this clone with a few counts. This chain uses TRBV6-5 with TRBJ1-1; tentative D call: TRBD1 (5 bases). The CDR3 spans 12 residues. V shed 6 bases and J shed 5 bases, with 10 bases lying between them. CDR1 is MNHEY, CDR2 SVGAGI, per germline. CDR3 sequence: CASSIGETEAFF. The CDR3 nucleotides read TGTGCCAGCAGCATAGGGGAAACTGAAGCTTTCTTT.

The J gene is TRBJ2-2, the V gene TRBV5-1; D is unclear. V was clipped by 3 bases and J by 0 bases, with 9 bases between them. There are 15 residues in the CDR3. Germline CDR1 and CDR2: SGHRS and YFSETQ. CDR3 in amino acids: CASSSAASNTGELFF. In DNA form, the CDR3 reads TGCGCCAGCAGCTCCGCGGCCTCGAACACCGGGGAGCTGTTTTTT.

This chain connects TRBV5-1 to TRBJ1-1; 9 bases match TRBD1. Germline V lookup: CDR1 SGHRS, CDR2 YFSETQ. The CDR3 length is 16 residues. Germline trimming cut 4 bases from V and 1 base from J; bases unmatched to any gene: 8. CDR3 region: CASSPGQGIGNTEAFF. As DNA, the CDR3 is TGCGCCAGCAGCCCTGGACAGGGGATTGGGAACACTGAAGCTTTCTTT. Based on the CDR3 plus reference TRBV5-1 and TRBJ1-1, the full variable domain is KAGVTQTPRYLIKTRGQQVTLSCSPISGHRSVSWYQQTPGQGLQFLFEYFSETQRNKGNFPGRFSGRQFSNSRSEMNVSTLELGDSALYLCASSPGQGIGNTEAFFGQGTRLTVV.

The rearrangement joins TRBV7-9 to TRBJ1-2, with a tentative D call TRBD1 (5 bases). Germline V CDR1 and CDR2: SEHNR, FQNEAQ (reference sequence). The CDR3 is 19 residues long. Trimming took 0 bases from V and 7 from J, leaving 27 bases between them. CDR3 in DNA: TGTGCCAGCAGCTTAGCGGGGAAGGAGGATGCACCCTCGGGGGGTGGCTACACCTTC. It specifies CASSLAGKEDAPSGGGYTF.

This clone was observed a handful of times. The V call is TRBV5-1, the J call TRBJ2-5; 7 bases map to TRBD2. The CDR3 has 14 residues. Germline V CDR1 and CDR2: SGHRS, YFSETQ. Trimming at V came to 5 bases and at J to 3 bases, leaving 7 bases not matched to a gene. CDR3 loop: CASSWDYIKETQYF. Here the CDR3 DNA reads TGCGCCAGCAGTTGGGACTATATTAAAGAGACCCAGTACTTC.